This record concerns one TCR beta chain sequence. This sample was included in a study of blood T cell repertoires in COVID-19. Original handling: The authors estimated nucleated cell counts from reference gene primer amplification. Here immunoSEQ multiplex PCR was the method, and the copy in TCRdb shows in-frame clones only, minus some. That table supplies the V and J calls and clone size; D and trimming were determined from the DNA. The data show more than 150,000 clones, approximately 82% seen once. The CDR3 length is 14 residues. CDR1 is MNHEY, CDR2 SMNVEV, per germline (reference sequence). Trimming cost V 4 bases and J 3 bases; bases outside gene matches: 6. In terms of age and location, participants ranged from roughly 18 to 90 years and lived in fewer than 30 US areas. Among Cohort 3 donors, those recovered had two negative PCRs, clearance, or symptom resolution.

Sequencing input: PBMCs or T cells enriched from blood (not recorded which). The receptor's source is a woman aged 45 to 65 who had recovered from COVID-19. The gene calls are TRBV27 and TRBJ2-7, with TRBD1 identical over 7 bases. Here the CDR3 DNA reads TGTGCCAGCAGTTACCGGGACAGAGACTACGAGCAGTACTTC. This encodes CASSYRDRDYEQYF.